This T cell receptor beta chain derives from a study of shared clonotypes between healthy human individuals. The study's findings and limits: Blood was the only sampled material, and tissue repertoires likely differ. Shared across a handful of donors were roughly 5.3% of the naive CD4 clonotypes.

Assay: immunoSEQ multiplex PCR; the TCRdb copy retains only in-frame clones and omits some. The profile shows 1,500,000 or so clones, 98% to 99% of them singletons. Germline V gives CDR1 MNHEY, CDR2 SMNVEV (reference sequence). Trimming shortened V by 5 bases and J by 4 bases, and 9 bases separated the two germline ends. This CDR3 is built from 12 residues. Comment on this clone: Its target is unknown. Other DNA sequences within the sample encode an identical CDR3.

Specimen: naive CD4+ T cells sorted from blood. The sample's subset: CD45RA+ positively selected. The TCR sequence derives from a man younger than 40 in good health. J is TRBJ2-7 and V is TRBV27, with a tentative D call TRBD1 (6 bases). CDR3: CASSPQGYEQYF. CDR3 coding DNA: TGTGCCAGCAGTCCCCAGGGGTACGAGCAGTACTTC.